This T cell receptor (beta chain) emerged from a study of human T cells and chemical hapten exposure. CDR3 length: 15 amino acids. Germline V gene lookup returns CDR1 DFQATT and CDR2 SNEGSKA (reference sequence). The V end was cut by 0 bases, the J end by 4 bases, with 16 bases between. Study findings and constraints: Higher patch test scores went with higher counts of PT1 expanded TCRs. There were significantly more large CDR3 similarity clusters among expanded TCRs than among controls.

TCRdb re-derived calls from the RACE reads in MiXCR, one entry per CDR3 protein. The sample has some 200,000 distinct CDR3 sequences, 30% seen once. This clonotype was counted many times. Antigen unknown. Specified time point: pre-sensitization, week 0. The treatment here: therapeutic diphenylcyclopropenone sensitization with weekly scalp DPC. The sequence came from a woman aged 25-40 years with alopecia areata. Some clones in this sample may be carry-over from other donors' samples. V is TRBV20-1 and J is TRBJ2-7; D perhaps matches TRBD1 (6 bases). This specimen was whole blood, taken in connection with sensitization to the hapten diphenylcyclopropenone (DPC). The CDR3 spells CSAREPGHLEYEQYF. As DNA, the CDR3 is TGCAGTGCTAGAGAACCGGGACATTTAGAGTACGAGCAGTACTTC.